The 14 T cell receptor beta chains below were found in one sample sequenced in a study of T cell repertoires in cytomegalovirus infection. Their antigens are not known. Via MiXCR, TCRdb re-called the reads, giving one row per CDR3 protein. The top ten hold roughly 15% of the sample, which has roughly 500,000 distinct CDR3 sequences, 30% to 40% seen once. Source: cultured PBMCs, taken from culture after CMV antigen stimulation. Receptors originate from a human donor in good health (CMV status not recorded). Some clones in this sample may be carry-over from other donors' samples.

This CDR3 reads CASSPLLAGAGSTDTQYF. The CDR3 DNA reads TGCGCCAGCAGCCCCCTCCTAGCGGGAGCAGGTAGCACAGATACGCAGTATTTT. This sequence joins TRBV4-1 and TRBJ2-3, with TRBD2 matching 10 bases. Germline loops: CDR1 MGHRA, CDR2 YSYEKL. The CDR3 is made up of 18 amino acids. V lost 4 bases to trimming and J lost 0 bases; unmatched junction nucleotides: 10.

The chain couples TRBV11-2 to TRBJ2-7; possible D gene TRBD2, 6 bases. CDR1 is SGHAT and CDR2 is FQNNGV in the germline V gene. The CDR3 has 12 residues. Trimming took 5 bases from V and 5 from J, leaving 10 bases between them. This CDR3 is CASSLGTHEQYV. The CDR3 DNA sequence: TGTGCCAGCAGCCTCGGGACTCACGAGCAGTACGTC.

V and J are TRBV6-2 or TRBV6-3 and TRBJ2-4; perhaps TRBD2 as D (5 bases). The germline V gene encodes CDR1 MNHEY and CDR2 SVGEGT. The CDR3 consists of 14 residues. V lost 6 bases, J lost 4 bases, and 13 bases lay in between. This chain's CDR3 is CASRTVRAKNIQYF. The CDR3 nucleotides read TGTGCCAGCAGAACAGTGCGGGCTAAAAACATTCAGTACTTC.

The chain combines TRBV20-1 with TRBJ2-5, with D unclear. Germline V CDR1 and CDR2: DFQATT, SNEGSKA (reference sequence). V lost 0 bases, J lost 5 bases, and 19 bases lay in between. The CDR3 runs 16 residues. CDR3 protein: CSARDIPAPIGETQYF. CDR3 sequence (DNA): TGCAGTGCTAGAGATATCCCGGCCCCCATTGGCGAGACCCAGTACTTC.

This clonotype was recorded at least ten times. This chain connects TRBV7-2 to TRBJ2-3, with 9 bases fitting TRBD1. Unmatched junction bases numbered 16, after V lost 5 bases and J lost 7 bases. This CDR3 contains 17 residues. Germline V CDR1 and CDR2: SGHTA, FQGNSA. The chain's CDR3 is CASSKVTGGADDNTQYF. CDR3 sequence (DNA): TGTGCCAGCAGCAAAGTAACAGGGGGCGCCGATGACAATACGCAGTATTTT.

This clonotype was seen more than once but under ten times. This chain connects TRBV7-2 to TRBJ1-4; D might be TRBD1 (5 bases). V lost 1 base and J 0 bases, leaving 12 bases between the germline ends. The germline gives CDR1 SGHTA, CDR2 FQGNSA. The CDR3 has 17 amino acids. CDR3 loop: CASSLVETAPTNEKLFF. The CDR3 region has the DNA TGTGCCAGCAGCTTAGTCGAGACAGCACCAACTAATGAAAAACTGTTTTTT.

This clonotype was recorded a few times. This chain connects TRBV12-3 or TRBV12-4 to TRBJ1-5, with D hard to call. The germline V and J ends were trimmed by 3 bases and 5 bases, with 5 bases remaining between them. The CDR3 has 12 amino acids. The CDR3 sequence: CASSFTDQPQHF. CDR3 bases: TGTGCCAGCAGTTTCACAGATCAGCCCCAGCATTTT.

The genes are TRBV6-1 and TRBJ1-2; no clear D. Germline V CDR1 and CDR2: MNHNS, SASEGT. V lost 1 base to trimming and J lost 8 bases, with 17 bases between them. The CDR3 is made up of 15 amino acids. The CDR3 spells CASSEGLWDPRGYTF. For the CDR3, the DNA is TGTGCCAGCAGTGAAGGTTTGTGGGATCCTAGGGGCTACACCTTC.

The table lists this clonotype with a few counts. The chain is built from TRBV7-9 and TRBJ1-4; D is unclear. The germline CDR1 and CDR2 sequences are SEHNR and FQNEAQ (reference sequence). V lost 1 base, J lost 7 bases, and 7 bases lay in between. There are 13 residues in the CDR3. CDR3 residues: CASSLGAVEKLFF. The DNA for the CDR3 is TGTGCCAGCAGCTTAGGCGCGGTTGAAAAACTGTTTTTT.

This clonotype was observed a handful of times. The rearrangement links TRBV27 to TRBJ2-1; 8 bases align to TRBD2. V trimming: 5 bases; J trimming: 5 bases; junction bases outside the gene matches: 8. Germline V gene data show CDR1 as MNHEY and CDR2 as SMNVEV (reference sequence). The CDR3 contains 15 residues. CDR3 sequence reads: CASSPGTRGNNEQFF. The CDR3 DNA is TGTGCCAGCAGTCCAGGGACTAGGGGTAACAATGAGCAGTTCTTC.

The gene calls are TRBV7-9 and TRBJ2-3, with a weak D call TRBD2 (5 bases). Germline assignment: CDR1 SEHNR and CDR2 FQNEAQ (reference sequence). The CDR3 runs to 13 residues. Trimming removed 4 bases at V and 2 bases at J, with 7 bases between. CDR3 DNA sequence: TGTGCCAGCAGCTCGACTATCACAGATACGCAGTATTTT. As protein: CASSSTITDTQYF.

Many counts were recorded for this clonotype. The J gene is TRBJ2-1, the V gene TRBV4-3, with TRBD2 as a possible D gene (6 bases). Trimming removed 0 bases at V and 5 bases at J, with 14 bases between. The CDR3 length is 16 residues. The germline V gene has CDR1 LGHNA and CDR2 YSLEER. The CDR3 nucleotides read TGCGCCAGCAGCCAAGAAATAGCGGACGCCCACAATGAGCAGTTCTTC. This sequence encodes CASSQEIADAHNEQFF.

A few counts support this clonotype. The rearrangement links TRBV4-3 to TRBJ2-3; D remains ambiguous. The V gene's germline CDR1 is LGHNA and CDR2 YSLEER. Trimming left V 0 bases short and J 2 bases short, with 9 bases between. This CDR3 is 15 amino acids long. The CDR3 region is CASSQDWSSTDTQYF. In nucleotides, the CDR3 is TGCGCCAGCAGCCAAGATTGGTCCTCCACAGATACGCAGTATTTT.

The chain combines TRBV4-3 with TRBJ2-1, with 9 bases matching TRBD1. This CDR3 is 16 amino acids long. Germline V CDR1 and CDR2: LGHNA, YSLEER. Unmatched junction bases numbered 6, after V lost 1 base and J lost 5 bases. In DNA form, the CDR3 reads TGCGCCAGCAGCCAAGCTGGGACAGGGATCCACAATGAGCAGTTCTTC. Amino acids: CASSQAGTGIHNEQFF.